Included here is one T cell receptor (beta chain) sequence, with context. This sample stems from a study of T cell changes during pregnancy in multiple sclerosis. TCRdb's table, derived via immunoSEQ multiplex PCR, lists solely in-frame clones and lacks some. Of some 94,000 clones in the sample, 80% to 95% were seen once. CDR3 length: 17 amino acids. Trimming left V 2 bases short and J 0 bases short, with 14 bases between. CDR1 is SGHTA and CDR2 is FQGNSA in the germline V gene. The specimen was peripheral blood, collected in the first trimester of pregnancy. The clonotype comes from a female donor with multiple sclerosis, enrolled in a pregnancy study. This chain joins TRBV7-2 and TRBJ1-5; perhaps TRBD1 as D (5 bases). CDR3 DNA sequence: TGTGCCAGCAGCTTAACCTTTAGCAGGGATAGCAATCAGCCCCAGCATTTT. Its protein is CASSLTFSRDSNQPQHF.